Listed below are T cell receptor beta chains from one sample, sequenced in a study of T cell responses to AZD1222 COVID-19 vaccine. Repertoires were generated with immunoSEQ multiplex PCR, while TCRdb's copy carries only in-frame clones and drops some. This sample carries roughly 100,000 clones, roughly 86% of them seen once, and the ten largest clones take around 3.3%. Material: peripheral blood, obtained 28 days after the second dose of the MenACWY control vaccine. These receptors all come from an adult who received the MenACWY meningococcal vaccine as a control. The CDR3 runs from the conserved cysteine through the conserved F or W. D genes are given only for firm matches. Where a row states a size, it is once, few, many or the class of an expanded clone; other rows omit it.

size | D | J | V | DNA | CDR3
NA | NA | TRBJ1-6 | TRBV7-2 | TGTGCCAGCAGGGACCGGGGACCGATTAATTCACCCCTCCACTTT | CASRDRGPINSPLHF
NA | TRBD1 | TRBJ1-2 | TRBV28 | TGTGCCAGCAGAATTCGGGACAGGACTAACTATGGCTACACCTTC | CASRIRDRTNYGYTF
NA | NA | TRBJ1-1 | TRBV3-1/TRBV3-2 | TGTGCCAGCAGCCAAGTTGTGGGCGGCAATGAAGCTTTCTTT | CASSQVVGGNEAFF
NA | NA | TRBJ1-5 | TRBV7-2 | TGTGCCAGCAGCTTAGTAGGAGGGCAGTGGGGCAATCAGCCCCAGCATTTT | CASSLVGGQWGNQPQHF
NA | NA | TRBJ1-6 | TRBV6-5 | TGTGCCAGCAGAACGGGACAATATAATTCACCCCTCCACTTT | CASRTGQYNSPLHF
NA | TRBD1 | TRBJ1-5 | TRBV19 | TGTGCCAGTAGTTTACAGGGGAATCAGCCCCAGCATTTT | CASSLQGNQPQHF
NA | NA | TRBJ1-3 | TRBV6-5 | TGTGCCAGCAGTTACTCTAGGGGATCTGGAAACACCATATATTTT | CASSYSRGSGNTIYF
NA | NA | TRBJ2-7 | TRBV11-3 | TGTGCCAGCAGCTTAGAACGTGACAGGCCCTACGAGCAGTACTTC | CASSLERDRPYEQYF
NA | TRBD1 | TRBJ1-5 | TRBV2 | TGTGCCAGTAGAGACAGGGTGAGCAATCAGCCCCAGCATTTT | CASRDRVSNQPQHF
NA | TRBD1 | TRBJ2-1 | TRBV6-5 | TGTGCCAACTCTTTGGGACAGAAGCAGTTCTTC | CANSLGQKQFF
NA | TRBD1 | TRBJ1-6 | TRBV6-5 | TGTGCCAGCAGTTACGACAGGGACTTTGTTAATTCACCCCTCCACTTT | CASSYDRDFVNSPLHF
few | NA | TRBJ2-4 | TRBV5-1 | TGCGCCAGCAGCTTACGCAGGAACTCAAACATTCAGTACTTC | CASSLRRNSNIQYF
once | TRBD2 | TRBJ2-1 | TRBV14 | TGTGCCAGCAGCACTACTTATAGCGGGGGGGATGAGCAGTTCTTC | CASSTTYSGGDEQFF
once | NA | TRBJ2-3 | TRBV11-3 | TGTGCCAGCCGACAGGCAGGCACAGATACGCAGTATTTT | CASRQAGTDTQYF
NA | NA | TRBJ1-1 | TRBV6-2/TRBV6-3 | TGTGCCAGCAGTTTTCTGGATGTCTCCGGAGCTTTCTTT | CASSFLDVSGAFF
NA | TRBD2 | TRBJ2-1 | TRBV5-6 | TGTGCCAGCAGCTTGGCCGGGACTAGCGGCTACAATGAGCAGTTCTTC | CASSLAGTSGYNEQFF
NA | TRBD2 | TRBJ2-4 | TRBV15 | TGTGCCACCAGCACCATAAACAGACTAGCGGCCAAGGACATTCAGTACTTC | CATSTINRLAAKDIQYF